What follows are 4 T cell receptor beta chains derived from one specimen sequenced in a study of T cells after yellow fever vaccination. One entry per CDR3 protein, called by TCRdb with MiXCR from the 5' RACE reads. The sample includes 300,000 to 450,000 distinct CDR3 sequences, roughly 8.6% of them seen just once. Sequenced here: PBMCs, sampled about 49 days after the first yellow fever vaccination. These receptors originate from a man younger than 35 who received the YFV17D yellow fever vaccine.

The table lists this clonotype with many counts. The genes are TRBV20-1 and TRBJ2-2; 7 nucleotides agree with TRBD1. Trimming at V came to 5 bases and at J to 7 bases, leaving 7 bases not matched to a gene. The germline gives CDR1 DFQATT, CDR2 SNEGSKA (reference sequence). The CDR3 covers 13 residues. CDR3 DNA: TGCAGTGCTCGAGTACAGGGGAACGGGGAGCTGTTTTTT. Translated: CSARVQGNGELFF.

This clonotype has only a few counts. This rearrangement joins TRBV9 to TRBJ2-1; no firm D call. The CDR3 consists of 17 residues. Germline V gene lookup returns CDR1 SGDLS and CDR2 YYNGEE. V was clipped by 1 base and J by 0 bases, with 14 bases between them. DNA of the CDR3: TGTGCCAGCAGCGTACTGAACATCGCGAGCTCCTACAATGAGCAGTTCTTC. Protein: CASSVLNIASSYNEQFF.

This chain links TRBV5-1 with TRBJ2-7, with unresolved D. This CDR3 is built from 15 residues. Germline V CDR1 and CDR2: SGHRS, YFSETQ. Trimming shortened V by 0 bases and J by 3 bases, and 13 bases separated the two germline ends. CDR3 bases: TGCGCCAGCAGCTTGGGGGCAGGACCCATCTACGAGCAGTACGTC. Residues: CASSLGAGPIYEQYV.

The rearrangement links TRBV18 to TRBJ2-7, with a weak D call TRBD2 (5 bases). V lost 1 base and J 3 bases, leaving 7 bases between the germline ends. Germline values: CDR1 KGHSH, CDR2 LQKENI. The CDR3 consists of 13 residues. The CDR3 reads CASSPQDCYEQYV. CDR3 coding DNA: TGTGCCAGCTCACCACAGGACTGCTACGAGCAGTACGTC.